The present T cell receptor beta chain was sequenced within a study of blood T cell repertoires in COVID-19. CDR3 length: 17 residues. The repertoire was sequenced with immunoSEQ multiplex PCR; TCRdb's copy has only in-frame clones and lacks some. The repertoire holds over 400,000 clones, about nine tenths seen once, with around 1.4% in the top ten. The source of this sequence is a woman aged 25-40 years with active or convalescent COVID-19. The sample comprised peripheral blood. V and J are TRBV21-1 and TRBJ2-7; the listed D gene, TRBD1, was not tested against the DNA. TRBV21-1 is reported as a pseudogene. The CDR3 is CASSKVLTVKRFYEQYF. CDR3 sequence (DNA): TGTGCCAGCAGCAAAGTTCTGACAGTTAAAAGGTTCTACGAGCAGTACTTC.